This entry lists 27 T cell receptor beta chains sequenced from one sample in a study of cytomegalovirus exposure and HLA in healthy donors. PCR involved 60 Vbeta and 13 Jbeta primers. Sequenced by immunoSEQ multiplex PCR; TCRdb stores in-frame clones only, minus some. The profile shows 210,000 or so clones, roughly 85% of them singletons. The material sequenced was PBMCs. The origin of the receptors is a man younger than 35 in good health and CMV-seronegative.

This chain joins TRBV4-1 and TRBJ1-6, with no clear D. V gave up 2 bases and J gave up 5 bases, with 19 bases separating them. From germline, CDR1 is MGHRA and CDR2 YSYEKL. The CDR3 runs to 18 residues. The CDR3 reads CASSQIRVVRGDNSPLHF. CDR3 bases: TGCGCCAGCAGCCAAATTCGGGTGGTTAGAGGTGATAATTCACCCCTCCACTTT.

The CDR3 protein is CASSYEGVGQPQHF. The CDR3 DNA sequence: TGTGCCAGCAGTTACGAAGGGGTAGGTCAGCCCCAGCATTTT. The gene calls are TRBV6-6 and TRBJ1-5; a possible D gene is TRBD1 (5 bases). The CDR3 sequence is 14 residues long. Trimming stripped 2 bases from V and 6 bases from J, with 11 bases between. The germline CDR1 and CDR2 sequences are MNHNY and SVGAGI (reference sequence).

V usage is TRBV5-4 and J usage is TRBJ2-3, with unresolved D. CDR1 and CDR2 from the germline V gene are SGHNT and YYREEE (reference sequence). Trimming pared 7 bases from V and 6 bases from J, leaving 9 bases between. CDR3 size: 11 residues. This CDR3 is CASLSADTQYF. The DNA for the CDR3 is TGTGCCAGCCTAAGCGCGGATACGCAGTATTTT. Full variable domain (outside the CDR3, taken from reference TRBV5-4 and TRBJ2-3): ETGVTQSPTHLIKTRGQQVTLRCSSQSGHNTVSWYQQALGQGPQFIFQYYREEENGRGNFPPRFSGLQFPNYSSELNVNALELDDSALYLCASLSADTQYFGPGTRLTVL.

The chain combines TRBV27 with TRBJ2-1; 10 bases map to TRBD2. CDR1 and CDR2 (germline): MNHEY, SMNVEV (reference sequence). Losses at the gene ends were 5 bases for V and 7 bases for J; bases not matched to a gene: 11. CDR3 length: 16 amino acids. The CDR3 DNA is TGTGCCAGCAGTACATACTTAGCGGGAGGTATGAATGAGCAGTTCTTC. Translation: CASSTYLAGGMNEQFF.

This chain connects TRBV11-3 to TRBJ2-1; TRBD1 might be the D (6 bases). Germline V lookup: CDR1 SGHNT, CDR2 YENEEA. This CDR3 spans 13 amino acids. Deletions cut 5 bases from V and 6 bases from J, with 11 bases between. In DNA form, the CDR3 reads TGTGCCAGCAGCCCAGGGGTTGGCAATGAGCAGTTCTTC. It translates to CASSPGVGNEQFF.

V usage is TRBV9 and J usage is TRBJ2-3, with D possibly TRBD2 on 6 matching bases. Between the trimmed V and J ends, which lost 4 bases and 1 base, there was a span of 13 bases. The germline V gene has CDR1 SGDLS and CDR2 YYNGEE. The CDR3 contains 15 residues. The CDR3 is CASSIGGWGTDTQYF. DNA for the CDR3: TGTGCCAGCAGCATCGGAGGGTGGGGCACAGATACGCAGTATTTT.

This clone is a singleton in its sample. V is TRBV6-4 and J is TRBJ1-6; D may be TRBD1 (6 bases). This CDR3 is built from 15 residues. Germline CDR1 MRHNA, CDR2 SNTAGT. V dropped 3 bases and J dropped 10 bases, with 16 bases sitting between them. The CDR3 region is CASSDRTTGQSPLHF. CDR3 sequence (DNA): TGTGCCAGCAGTGATCGAACTACAGGGCAATCACCCCTCCACTTT.

The chain uses TRBV19 and TRBJ2-7; D is possibly TRBD2 (5 bases). CDR3 length: 13 amino acids. Trimming cost V 4 bases and J 0 bases, with 7 bases left between them. In germline, CDR1 is LNHDA, CDR2 SQIVND (reference sequence). CDR3 sequence: CASSSGYSYEQYF. The CDR3 coding sequence is TGTGCCAGTAGTAGCGGGTACTCCTACGAGCAGTACTTC.

There are a few counts of this clone. This rearrangement joins TRBV14 to TRBJ2-6; perhaps TRBD2 as D (5 bases). The CDR3 contains 13 residues. The germline V gene encodes CDR1 SGHDN and CDR2 FVKESK. The V end lost 2 bases, the J end lost 10 bases, and 9 bases lay between the germline ends. The CDR3 spells CASSQNGGNVLTF. The CDR3 DNA is TGTGCCAGCAGCCAAAACGGCGGGAACGTCCTGACTTTC.

The genes are TRBV7-8 and TRBJ2-4; possibly TRBD2 for D (5 bases). The germline V gene has CDR1 SGHVS and CDR2 FQNEAQ. V was shortened by 1 base and J by 3 bases, with 13 bases between the two germline ends. The CDR3 runs 16 residues. This CDR3 reads CASSLERAGGKNIQYF. The CDR3, as DNA: TGTGCCAGCAGCTTAGAAAGGGCAGGAGGCAAAAACATTCAGTACTTC.

The chain couples TRBV4-3 to TRBJ2-2, with 9 bases identical to TRBD2. The germline gives CDR1 LGHNA, CDR2 YSLEER. The CDR3 runs 16 residues. J was trimmed by 4 bases and V by 0 bases; bases with no gene match: 3. CDR3 sequence: CASSQELAGGTGELFF. As DNA, the CDR3 is TGCGCCAGCAGCCAAGAACTAGCGGGTGGCACCGGGGAGCTGTTTTTT.

This clone was detected only a few times. V usage is TRBV7-2 and J usage is TRBJ1-3, with D unclear. The CDR3 runs to 15 residues. The germline V and J ends were trimmed by 4 bases and 3 bases, with 13 bases remaining between them. Germline-derived CDR1 and CDR2 are SGHTA and FQGNSA. CDR3 in DNA: TGTGCCAGCAGCTCTCCCCTCGGGTTTGGAAACACCATATATTTT. This translates into CASSSPLGFGNTIYF.

CDR3 in amino acids: CASSVSEQTNEQFF. CDR3 nucleotide sequence: TGTGCCAGCAGTGTTAGCGAACAAACCAATGAGCAGTTCTTC. The chain uses TRBV6-1 and TRBJ2-1; tentatively, D is TRBD2 (5 bases). This CDR3 has 14 residues. Germline V gene sequence: CDR1 MNHNS, CDR2 SASEGT. Trimming shortened V by 4 bases and J by 6 bases, and 13 bases separated the two germline ends.

The V gene is TRBV6-4, the J gene TRBJ1-1; D perhaps matches TRBD1 (5 bases). This CDR3 contains 15 residues. With 6 bases removed from V and 1 base from J, the gap between germline ends came to 15 bases. CDR1 is MRHNA and CDR2 is SNTAGT in the germline V gene. CDR3 nucleotide sequence: TGTGCCAGCAGGACACATGGGGGGGGGAACACTGAAGCTTTCTTT. Translation gives CASRTHGGGNTEAFF.

J is TRBJ2-1 and V is TRBV7-3; the D gene is possibly TRBD2 (5 bases). V lost 5 bases, J lost 3 bases, and 17 bases lay in between. The CDR3 is 16 residues long. Germline values: CDR1 SGHTA, CDR2 FQGTGA. The CDR3 DNA follows: TGTGCCAGCAGCCCCCAACAGACTATCCACTACAATGAGCAGTTCTTC. This encodes CASSPQQTIHYNEQFF.

The chain couples TRBV7-2 to TRBJ2-1, with TRBD2 matching 8 bases. The junction had 11 bases not matched to a gene; V was cut back by 5 bases and J by 5 bases. The germline CDR1 and CDR2 sequences are SGHTA and FQGNSA. The CDR3 has 16 residues. The CDR3 DNA sequence: TGTGCCAGCAGCCGCGCTGCGGGAGGTAAGCACAATGAGCAGTTCTTC. This gives the protein CASSRAAGGKHNEQFF. Supplemented by reference TRBV7-2 and TRBJ2-1, the full variable domain reads GAGVSQSPSNKVTEKGKDVELRCDPISGHTALYWYRQSLGQGLEFLIYFQGNSAPDKSGLPSDRFSAERTGGSVSTLTIQRTQQEDSAVYLCASSRAAGGKHNEQFFGPGTRLTVL.

This clone was observed a few times. This chain connects TRBV7-3 to TRBJ2-3; D gene unclear. In germline, CDR1 is SGHTA, CDR2 FQGTGA. This CDR3 is built from 14 residues. Trimming took off 0 bases at V and 3 bases at J, with 7 bases between the two ends. As DNA, the CDR3 is TGTGCCAGCAGCTTAACTAGCTGGACAGATACGCAGTATTTT. Protein product: CASSLTSWTDTQYF.

The gene calls are TRBV4-3 and TRBJ2-7, with TRBD2 identical over 9 bases. The CDR3 is made up of 16 amino acids. CDR1 and CDR2 (germline): LGHNA, YSLEER. V dropped 2 bases and J dropped 6; count of bases not matched to a gene: 11. The DNA of the CDR3 is TGCGCCAGCAGCCAAAGTTCGGGACTAGCTCCTCGCGAGCAGTACTTC. Translation gives CASSQSSGLAPREQYF.

The rearrangement joins TRBV25-1 to TRBJ2-1; 10 nucleotides align to TRBD1. Germline V lookup: CDR1 MGHDK, CDR2 SYGVNS. This CDR3 contains 17 residues. V shed 4 bases, J shed 8 bases, and the junction held 14 bases outside the gene matches. The CDR3: CASSANLWDRGFDEQFF. Here the CDR3 DNA reads TGTGCCAGCAGTGCCAACCTGTGGGACAGGGGCTTCGATGAGCAGTTCTTC.

This chain links TRBV7-6 with TRBJ2-3, with D uncertain. The V end lost 2 bases, the J end lost 2 bases, and 8 bases lay between the germline ends. This CDR3 region has 14 residues. Germline V gene data show CDR1 as SGHVS and CDR2 as FNYEAQ. The CDR3 nucleotides read TGTGCCAGCAGCTTATTGGCCCCCACAGATACGCAGTATTTT. Amino acid sequence: CASSLLAPTDTQYF.

In nucleotides, the CDR3 is TGTGCCAGCAGTGGTCGCTCTGGGGCCAACGTCCTGACTTTC. As protein: CASSGRSGANVLTF. This chain joins TRBV2 and TRBJ2-6; D unresolved. This CDR3 spans 14 amino acids. Trimming left V 4 bases short and J 0 bases short, with 4 bases between. CDR1 is SNHLY, CDR2 FYNNEI, per germline.

The V and J genes are TRBV6-5 and TRBJ2-7; 7 bases are shared with TRBD2. This CDR3 has 12 amino acids. Trimming cost V 7 bases and J 4 bases; bases outside gene matches: 4. From germline, CDR1 is MNHEY and CDR2 SVGAGI. The CDR3 DNA reads as TGTGCCAGCAAGCGGGGCACGTACGAGCAGTACTTC. Translating gives CASKRGTYEQYF.

The rearrangement uses TRBV5-1 and TRBJ1-2; D call uncertain. Trimming pared 1 base from V and 3 bases from J, leaving 7 bases between. The CDR3 length is 13 residues. In germline, CDR1 is SGHRS, CDR2 YFSETQ. CDR3: CASSLTDDYGYTF. CDR3 coding DNA: TGCGCCAGCAGCTTGACAGACGACTATGGCTACACCTTC.

The chain links TRBV7-6 to TRBJ2-7, with D maybe TRBD2 (5 bases). V was cut by 3 bases and J by 1 base, with 10 bases left in between. Per germline, CDR1 SGHVS and CDR2 FNYEAQ. The CDR3 length is 14 residues. For the CDR3, the DNA is TGTGCCAGCAGCTTGGGCTCGGGATCCTACGAGCAGTACTTC. Its protein is CASSLGSGSYEQYF.

The CDR3 region is CAATVGGLGTEAFF. CDR3 in DNA: TGTGCCGCAACCGTCGGGGGGCTTGGCACTGAAGCTTTCTTT. V is TRBV30 and J is TRBJ1-1; a possible D gene is TRBD1 (6 bases). CDR1 and CDR2 from the germline V gene are GTSNPN and SVGIG (reference sequence). V was shortened by 8 bases and J by 4 bases, with 20 bases between the two germline ends. The CDR3 covers 14 residues.

The chain uses TRBV7-8 and TRBJ2-5, with D possibly being TRBD2 (6 bases). In germline, CDR1 is SGHVS, CDR2 FQNEAQ. V was shortened by 5 bases and J by 3 bases, with 13 bases between the two germline ends. The CDR3 consists of 14 residues. The CDR3 sequence is CASSPIKREETQYF. Here the CDR3 DNA reads TGTGCCAGCAGCCCGATTAAGCGGGAAGAGACCCAGTACTTC.

The CDR3 sequence: CSVDLGGIGELFF. The CDR3 DNA reads as TGCAGCGTTGATCTGGGAGGAATCGGGGAGCTGTTTTTT. This rearrangement joins TRBV29-1 to TRBJ2-2; possibly TRBD2 for D (6 bases). CDR3 length: 13 amino acids. The V gene's germline CDR1 is SQVTM and CDR2 ANQGSEA. V was trimmed by 3 bases and J by 7 bases, leaving 12 bases between them.